The present TCR beta chain was sequenced within a study of T cell repertoires in aging, cancer and after chemotherapy. Study as a whole: Healthy donor repertoires were recorded over several months to years and showed clear clonal overlap.

Germline assignment: CDR1 SGHTA and CDR2 FQGNSA. Trimming removed 5 bases at V and 8 bases at J, with 15 bases between. CDR3 length: 14 residues. Study findings and constraints: Age-matched healthy donors had significantly more diverse, less clonal blood TCR repertoires than untreated cancer patients.

TCR beta rearrangements were amplified from peripheral blood genomic DNA. The table lists this clonotype with a few counts. Its cognate antigen is unknown. Rearranged V-D-J TRB sequences were amplified with a mixed TRB-A/B primer pool. TCRdb ran MiXCR on the multiplex PCR reads and lists one entry per CDR3 protein. This sample has some 2,200 distinct CDR3 sequences, with less than 35% found just once. V usage is TRBV7-2 and J usage is TRBJ1-4; D is unclear. This sequence was found in a human donor in good health. Sequencing was carried out using blood. CDR3 bases: TGTGCCAGCAGCCCAGGAATCGCATACGAAAAACTGTTTTTT. Protein: CASSPGIAYEKLFF.